This T cell receptor beta chain was captured in a study of blood T cell repertoires in COVID-19. Source study methods: For nucleated cells, counts were estimated from reference gene primer amplification. Profiled with immunoSEQ multiplex PCR; TCRdb holds only in-frame clones, not every one. V, J and clone size derive from that table, while D and trimming were established from the DNA sequence. The data hold around 400,000 clones, with more than 70% observed a single time. The CDR3 is made up of 15 amino acids. The chain links TRBV1 to TRBJ2-7; no DNA check was done on the table's D call, TRBD2. TRBV1 is flagged as a pseudogene. This receptor was taken from a woman aged 55-69 years with COVID-19, enrolled during active disease. The sample was peripheral blood. CDR3 residues: CTSPSKGLADYEQYF. CDR3 nucleotide sequence: TGCACCAGCCCCTCGAAGGGACTAGCGGATTACGAGCAGTACTTC.